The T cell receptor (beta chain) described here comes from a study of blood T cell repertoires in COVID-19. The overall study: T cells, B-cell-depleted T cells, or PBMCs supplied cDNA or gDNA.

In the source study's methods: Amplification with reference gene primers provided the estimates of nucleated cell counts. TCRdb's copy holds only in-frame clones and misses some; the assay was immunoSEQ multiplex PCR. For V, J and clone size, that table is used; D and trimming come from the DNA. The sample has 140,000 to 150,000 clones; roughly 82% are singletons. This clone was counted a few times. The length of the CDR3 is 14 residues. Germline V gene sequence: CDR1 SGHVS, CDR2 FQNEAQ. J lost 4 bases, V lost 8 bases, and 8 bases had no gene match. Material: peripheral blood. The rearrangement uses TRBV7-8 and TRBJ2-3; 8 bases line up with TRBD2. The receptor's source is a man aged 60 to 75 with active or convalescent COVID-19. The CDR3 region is CASLRGGSSDTQYF. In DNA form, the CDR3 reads TGTGCCAGCCTTCGCGGGGGGTCCTCAGATACGCAGTATTTT.